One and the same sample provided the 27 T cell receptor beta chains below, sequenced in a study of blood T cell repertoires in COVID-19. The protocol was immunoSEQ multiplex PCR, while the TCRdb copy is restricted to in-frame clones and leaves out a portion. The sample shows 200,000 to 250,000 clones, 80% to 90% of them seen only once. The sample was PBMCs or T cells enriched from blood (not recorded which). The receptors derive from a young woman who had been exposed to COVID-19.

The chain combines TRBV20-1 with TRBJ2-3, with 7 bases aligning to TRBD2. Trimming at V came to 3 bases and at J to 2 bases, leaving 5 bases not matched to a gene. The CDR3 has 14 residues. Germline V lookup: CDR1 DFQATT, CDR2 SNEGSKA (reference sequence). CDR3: CSASVAGFTDTQYF. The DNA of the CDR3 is TGCAGTGCTAGTGTAGCGGGCTTCACAGATACGCAGTATTTT.

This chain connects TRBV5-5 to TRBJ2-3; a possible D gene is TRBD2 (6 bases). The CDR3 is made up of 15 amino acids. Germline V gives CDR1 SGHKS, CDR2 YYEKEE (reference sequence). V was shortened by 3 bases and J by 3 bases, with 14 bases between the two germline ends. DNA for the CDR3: TGTGCCAGCAGCTCTATCCTCCGGGAGACAGATACGCAGTATTTT. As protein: CASSSILRETDTQYF.

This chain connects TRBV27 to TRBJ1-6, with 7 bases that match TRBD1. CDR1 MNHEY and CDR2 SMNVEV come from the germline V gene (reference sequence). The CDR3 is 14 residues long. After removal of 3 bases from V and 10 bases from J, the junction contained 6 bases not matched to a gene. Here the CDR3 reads CASSLLVQGSPLHF. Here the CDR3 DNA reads TGTGCCAGCAGTTTGTTGGTACAGGGGTCACCCCTCCACTTT.

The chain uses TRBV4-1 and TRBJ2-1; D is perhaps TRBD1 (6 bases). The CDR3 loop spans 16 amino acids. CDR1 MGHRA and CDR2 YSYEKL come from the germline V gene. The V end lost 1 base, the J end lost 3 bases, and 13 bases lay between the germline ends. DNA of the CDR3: TGCGCCAGCAGCCAAGCCGACAGGTCTAACTACAATGAGCAGTTCTTC. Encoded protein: CASSQADRSNYNEQFF.

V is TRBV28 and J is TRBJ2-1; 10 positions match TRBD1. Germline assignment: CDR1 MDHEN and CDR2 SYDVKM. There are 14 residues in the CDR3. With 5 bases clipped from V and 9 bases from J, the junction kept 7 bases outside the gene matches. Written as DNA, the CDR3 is TGTGCCAGCAGTGGGGGACAGGGGAGCAGTGAGCAGTTCTTC. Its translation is CASSGGQGSSEQFF.

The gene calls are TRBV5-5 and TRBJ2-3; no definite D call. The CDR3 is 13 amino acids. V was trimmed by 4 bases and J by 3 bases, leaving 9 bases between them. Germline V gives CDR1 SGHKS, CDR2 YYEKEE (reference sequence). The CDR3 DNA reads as TGTGCCAGCAGCCTCCCCACTACAGATACGCAGTATTTT. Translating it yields CASSLPTTDTQYF.

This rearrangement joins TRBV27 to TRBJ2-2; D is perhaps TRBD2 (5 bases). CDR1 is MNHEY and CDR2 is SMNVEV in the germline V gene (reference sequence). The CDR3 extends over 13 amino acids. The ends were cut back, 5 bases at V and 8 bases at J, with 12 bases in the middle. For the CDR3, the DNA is TGTGCCAGCAGTACTAACGAGGGTGGGGAGCTGTTTTTT. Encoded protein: CASSTNEGGELFF.

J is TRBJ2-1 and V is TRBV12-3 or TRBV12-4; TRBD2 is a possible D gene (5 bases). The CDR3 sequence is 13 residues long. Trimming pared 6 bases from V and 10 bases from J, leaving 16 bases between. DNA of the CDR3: TGTGCCAGCAGCCCACGAGGTGGCGGGGAGCAGTTCTTC. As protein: CASSPRGGGEQFF.

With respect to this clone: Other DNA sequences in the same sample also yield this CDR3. CDR3 coding DNA: TGTGCCTGGAGTCGGGGTAGCAATCAGCCCCAGCATTTT. Protein sequence: CAWSRGSNQPQHF. V and J are TRBV30 and TRBJ1-5; D not certain. Trimming removed 2 bases from V and 0 bases from J, with 5 bases in between. The CDR3 runs 13 residues. Per the germline V gene, CDR1 is GTSNPN and CDR2 is SVGIG (reference sequence). The full variable domain, with the rest looked up from reference TRBV30 and TRBJ1-5, is SQTIHQWPATLVQPVGSPLSLECTVEGTSNPNLYWYRQAAGRGLQLLFYSVGIGQISSEVPQNLSASRPQDRQFILSSKKLLLSDSGFYLCAWSRGSNQPQHFGDGTRLSIL.

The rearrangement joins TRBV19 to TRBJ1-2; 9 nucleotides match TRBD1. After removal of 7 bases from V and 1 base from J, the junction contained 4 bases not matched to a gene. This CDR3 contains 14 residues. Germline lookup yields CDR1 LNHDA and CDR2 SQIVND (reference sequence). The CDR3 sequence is CASNPTGGNYGYTF. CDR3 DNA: TGTGCCAGTAACCCGACAGGGGGTAACTATGGCTACACCTTC.

CDR3 protein: CASSEDRVRSNQPQHF. CDR3 sequence (DNA): TGTGCCAGCAGTGAAGACAGGGTCCGTAGCAATCAGCCCCAGCATTTT. The genes are TRBV2 and TRBJ1-5, with a weak D call TRBD1 (6 bases). V lost 1 base, J lost 0 bases, and 10 bases lay in between. The CDR3 is 16 residues long. CDR1 is SNHLY and CDR2 is FYNNEI in the germline V gene.

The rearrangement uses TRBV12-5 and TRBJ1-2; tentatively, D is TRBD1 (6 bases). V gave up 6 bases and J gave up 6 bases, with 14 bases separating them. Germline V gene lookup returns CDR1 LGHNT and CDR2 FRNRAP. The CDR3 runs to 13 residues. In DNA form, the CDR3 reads TGTGCTAGTGGACCCCTCAGGGGAGATGGCTACACCTTC. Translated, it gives CASGPLRGDGYTF.

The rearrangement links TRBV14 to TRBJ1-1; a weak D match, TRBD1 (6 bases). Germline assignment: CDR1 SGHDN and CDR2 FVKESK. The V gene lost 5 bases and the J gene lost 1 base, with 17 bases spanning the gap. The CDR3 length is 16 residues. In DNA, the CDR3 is TGTGCCAGCAGCGCCCGGCGGTACAGGGCGAACACTGAAGCTTTCTTT. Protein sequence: CASSARRYRANTEAFF.

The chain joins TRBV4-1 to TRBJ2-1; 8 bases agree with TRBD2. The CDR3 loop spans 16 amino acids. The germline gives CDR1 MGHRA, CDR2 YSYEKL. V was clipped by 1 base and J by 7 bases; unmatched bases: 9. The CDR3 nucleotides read TGCGCCAGCAGCCAAGCATCCGCGGGAGGCGGGAATGAGCAGTTCTTC. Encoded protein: CASSQASAGGGNEQFF.

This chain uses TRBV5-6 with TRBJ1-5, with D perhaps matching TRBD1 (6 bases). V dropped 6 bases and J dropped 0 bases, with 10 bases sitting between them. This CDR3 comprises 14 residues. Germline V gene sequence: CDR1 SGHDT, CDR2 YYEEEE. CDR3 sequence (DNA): TGTGCCAGCACCCGAGGGGGTAGCAATCAGCCCCAGCATTTT. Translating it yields CASTRGGSNQPQHF.

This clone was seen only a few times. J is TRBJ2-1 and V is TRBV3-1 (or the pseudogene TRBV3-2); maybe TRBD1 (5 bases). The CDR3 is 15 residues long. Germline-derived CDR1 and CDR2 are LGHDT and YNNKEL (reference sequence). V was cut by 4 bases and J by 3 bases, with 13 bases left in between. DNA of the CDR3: TGTGCCAGCAGCCCCGGACACCATAGCTACAATGAGCAGTTCTTC. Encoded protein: CASSPGHHSYNEQFF.

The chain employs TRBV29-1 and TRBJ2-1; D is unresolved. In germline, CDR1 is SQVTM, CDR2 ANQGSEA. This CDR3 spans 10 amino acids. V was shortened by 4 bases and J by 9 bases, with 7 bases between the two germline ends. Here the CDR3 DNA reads TGCAGCGTTGGCACCGGTGAGCAGTTCTTC. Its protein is CSVGTGEQFF.

The CDR3 nucleotides read TGTGCCAGCAGACGGACAGGGGGAACTTCCCCTGAAGCTTTCTTT. It encodes CASRRTGGTSPEAFF. V gene TRBV2 combines with J gene TRBJ1-1; 10 nucleotides match TRBD1. The junction had 10 bases not matched to a gene; V was cut back by 6 bases and J by 6 bases. The CDR3 runs to 15 residues. In germline, CDR1 is SNHLY, CDR2 FYNNEI.

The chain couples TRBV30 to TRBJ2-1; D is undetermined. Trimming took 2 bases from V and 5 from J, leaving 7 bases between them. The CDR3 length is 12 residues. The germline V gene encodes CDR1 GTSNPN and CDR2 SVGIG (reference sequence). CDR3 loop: CAWSQTDNEQFF. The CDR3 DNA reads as TGTGCCTGGAGTCAAACGGACAATGAGCAGTTCTTC.

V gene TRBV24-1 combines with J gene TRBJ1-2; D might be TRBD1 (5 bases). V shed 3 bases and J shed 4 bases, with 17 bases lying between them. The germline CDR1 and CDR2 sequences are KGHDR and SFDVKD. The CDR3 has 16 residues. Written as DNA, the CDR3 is TGTGCCACCAGTGATCCCACACGAAAGGGGATCTATGGCTACACCTTC. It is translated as CATSDPTRKGIYGYTF.

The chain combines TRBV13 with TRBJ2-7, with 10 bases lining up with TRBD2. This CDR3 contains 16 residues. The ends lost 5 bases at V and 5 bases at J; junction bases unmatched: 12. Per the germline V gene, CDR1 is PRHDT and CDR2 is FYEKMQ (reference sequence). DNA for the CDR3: TGTGCCAGCAGCGCGTCTCTAGCGGGAGCTCGAGACGAGCAGTACTTC. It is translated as CASSASLAGARDEQYF.

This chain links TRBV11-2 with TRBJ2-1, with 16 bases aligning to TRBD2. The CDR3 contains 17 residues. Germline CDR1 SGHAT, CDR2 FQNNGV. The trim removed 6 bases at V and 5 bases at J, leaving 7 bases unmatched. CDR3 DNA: TGTGCCAGCAGGCCACCGGGACTAGCGGGAGGGAACAATGAGCAGTTCTTC. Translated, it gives CASRPPGLAGGNNEQFF.

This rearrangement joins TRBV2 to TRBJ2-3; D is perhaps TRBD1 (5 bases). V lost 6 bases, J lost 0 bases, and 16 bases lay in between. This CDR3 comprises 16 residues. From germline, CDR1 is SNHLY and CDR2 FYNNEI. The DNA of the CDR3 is TGTGCCAGCAGCTACCTAGGGGTCATGAGCACAGATACGCAGTATTTT. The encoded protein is CASSYLGVMSTDTQYF.

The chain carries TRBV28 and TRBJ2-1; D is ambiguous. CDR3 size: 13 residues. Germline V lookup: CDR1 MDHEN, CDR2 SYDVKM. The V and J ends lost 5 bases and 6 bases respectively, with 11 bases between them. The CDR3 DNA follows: TGTGCCAGCAGTCCCGGTTTCGGCAATGAGCAGTTCTTC. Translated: CASSPGFGNEQFF.

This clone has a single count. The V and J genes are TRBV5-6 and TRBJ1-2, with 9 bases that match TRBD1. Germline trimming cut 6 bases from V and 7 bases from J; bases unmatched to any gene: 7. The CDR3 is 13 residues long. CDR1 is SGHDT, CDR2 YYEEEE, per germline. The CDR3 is CASTQNRGLGYTF. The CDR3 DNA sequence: TGTGCCAGCACCCAGAACAGGGGGCTTGGCTACACCTTC.

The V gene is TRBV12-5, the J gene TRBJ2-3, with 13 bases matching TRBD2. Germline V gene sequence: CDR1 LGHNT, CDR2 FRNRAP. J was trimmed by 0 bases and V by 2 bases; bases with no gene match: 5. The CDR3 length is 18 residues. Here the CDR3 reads CASGLTSGRAVSTDTQYF. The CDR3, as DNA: TGTGCTAGTGGTTTGACTAGCGGGAGGGCCGTTAGCACAGATACGCAGTATTTT.

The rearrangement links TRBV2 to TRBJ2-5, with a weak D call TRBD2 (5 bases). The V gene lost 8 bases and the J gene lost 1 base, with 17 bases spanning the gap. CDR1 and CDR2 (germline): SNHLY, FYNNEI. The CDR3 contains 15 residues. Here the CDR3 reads CASFSRGRSQETQYF. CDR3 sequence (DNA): TGTGCCAGCTTTAGCCGGGGAAGAAGCCAAGAGACCCAGTACTTC.